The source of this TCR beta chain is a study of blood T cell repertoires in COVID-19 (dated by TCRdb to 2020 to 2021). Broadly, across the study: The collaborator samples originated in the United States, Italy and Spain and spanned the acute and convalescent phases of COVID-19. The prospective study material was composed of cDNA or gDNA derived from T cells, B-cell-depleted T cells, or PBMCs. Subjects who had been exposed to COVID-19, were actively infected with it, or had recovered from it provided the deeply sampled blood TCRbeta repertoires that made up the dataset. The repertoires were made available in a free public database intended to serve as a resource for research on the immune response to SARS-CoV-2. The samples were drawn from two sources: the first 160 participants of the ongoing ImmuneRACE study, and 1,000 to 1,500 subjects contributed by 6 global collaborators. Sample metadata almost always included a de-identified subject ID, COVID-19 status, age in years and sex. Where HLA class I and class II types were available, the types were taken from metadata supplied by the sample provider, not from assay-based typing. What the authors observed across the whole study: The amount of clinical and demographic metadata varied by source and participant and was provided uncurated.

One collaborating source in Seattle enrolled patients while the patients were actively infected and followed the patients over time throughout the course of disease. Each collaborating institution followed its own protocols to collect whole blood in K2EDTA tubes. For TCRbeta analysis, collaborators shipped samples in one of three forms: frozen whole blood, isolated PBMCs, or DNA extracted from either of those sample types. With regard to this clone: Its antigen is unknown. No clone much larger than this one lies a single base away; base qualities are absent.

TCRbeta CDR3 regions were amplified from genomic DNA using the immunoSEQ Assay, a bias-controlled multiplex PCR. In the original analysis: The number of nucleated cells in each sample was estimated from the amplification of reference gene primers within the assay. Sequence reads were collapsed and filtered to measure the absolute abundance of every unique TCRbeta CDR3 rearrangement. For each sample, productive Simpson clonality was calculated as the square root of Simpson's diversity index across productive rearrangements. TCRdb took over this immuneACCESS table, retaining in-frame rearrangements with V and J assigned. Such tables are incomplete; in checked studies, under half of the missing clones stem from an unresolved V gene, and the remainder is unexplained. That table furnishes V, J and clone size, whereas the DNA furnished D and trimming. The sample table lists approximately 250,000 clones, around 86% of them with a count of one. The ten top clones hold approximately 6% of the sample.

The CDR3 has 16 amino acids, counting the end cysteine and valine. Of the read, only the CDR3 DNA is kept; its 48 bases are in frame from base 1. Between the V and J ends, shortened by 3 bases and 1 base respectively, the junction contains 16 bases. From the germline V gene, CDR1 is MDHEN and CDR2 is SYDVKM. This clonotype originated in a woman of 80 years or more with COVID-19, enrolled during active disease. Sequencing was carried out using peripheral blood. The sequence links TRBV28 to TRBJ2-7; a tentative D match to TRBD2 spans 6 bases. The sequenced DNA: TGTGCCAGCAGTTTCTCCCGATGGGGGAGGTCCTACGAGCAGTACGTC. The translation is CASSFSRWGRSYEQYV.